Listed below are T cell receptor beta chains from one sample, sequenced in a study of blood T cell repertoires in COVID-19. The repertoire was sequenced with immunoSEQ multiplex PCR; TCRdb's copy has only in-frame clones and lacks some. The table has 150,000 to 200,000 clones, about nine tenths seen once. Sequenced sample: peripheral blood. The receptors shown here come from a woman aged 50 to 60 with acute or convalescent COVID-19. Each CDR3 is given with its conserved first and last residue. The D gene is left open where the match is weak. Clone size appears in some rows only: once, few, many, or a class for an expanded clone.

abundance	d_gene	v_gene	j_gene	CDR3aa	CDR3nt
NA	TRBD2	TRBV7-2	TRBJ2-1	CASSAGLAGEGRQFF	TGTGCCAGCAGCGCCGGACTAGCGGGGGAGGGTAGGCAGTTCTTC
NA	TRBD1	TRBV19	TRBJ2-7	CASTATGSSDEQYF	TGTGCCAGTACCGCGACAGGGAGCAGCGACGAGCAGTACTTC
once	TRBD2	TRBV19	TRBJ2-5	CASGLAGRGTQYF	TGTGCCAGCGGACTAGCGGGGAGAGGGACCCAGTACTTC
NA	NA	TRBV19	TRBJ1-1	CASRMDLRGTEAFF	TGTGCCAGTAGGATGGATTTGCGGGGCACTGAAGCTTTCTTT
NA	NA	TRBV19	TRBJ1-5	CASSTDSIGNQPQHF	TGTGCCAGTAGCACGGACAGCATCGGCAATCAGCCCCAGCATTTT
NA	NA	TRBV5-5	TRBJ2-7	CASSLTGSSYEQYF	TGTGCCAGCAGCTTGACAGGGAGCTCCTACGAGCAGTACTTC
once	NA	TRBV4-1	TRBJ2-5	CASSTRPTAQETQYF	TGCGCCAGCAGCACCCGGCCGACAGCCCAAGAGACCCAGTACTTC
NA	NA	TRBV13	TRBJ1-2	CASRPRGFGGYTF	TGTGCCAGCAGGCCTCGGGGATTCGGTGGCTACACCTTC
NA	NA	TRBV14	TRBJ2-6	CASSQARGTVVSGANVLTF	TGTGCCAGCAGCCAAGCGCGCGGGACAGTGGTCTCTGGGGCCAACGTCCTGACTTTC
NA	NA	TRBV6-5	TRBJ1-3	CASSSTSGNTIYF	TGTGCCAGCAGTTCTACTTCTGGAAACACCATATATTTT
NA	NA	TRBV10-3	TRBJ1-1	CAITGSGTEAFF	TGTGCCATCACCGGCTCAGGCACTGAAGCTTTCTTT
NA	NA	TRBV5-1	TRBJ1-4	CASSLVGGLSNEKLFF	TGCGCCAGCAGCTTGGTCGGGGGGCTCTCTAATGAAAAACTGTTTTTT
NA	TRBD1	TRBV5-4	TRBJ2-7	CASSYRGNEQYF	TGTGCCAGCAGCTACAGGGGGAACGAGCAGTACTTC
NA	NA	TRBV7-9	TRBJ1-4	CASSSDDYSNEKLFF	TGTGCCAGCAGCTCGGACGACTACTCTAATGAAAAACTGTTTTTT
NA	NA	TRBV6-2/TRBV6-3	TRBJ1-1	CASSQSSGTEAFF	TGTGCCAGCAGTCAAAGTTCGGGGACTGAAGCTTTCTTT
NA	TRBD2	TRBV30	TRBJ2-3	CAWSLRLAGADTQYF	TGTGCCTGGAGTCTTCGTCTAGCGGGAGCAGATACGCAGTATTTT
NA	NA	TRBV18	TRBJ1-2	CASAEAGYENYTF	TGTGCCAGCGCCGAGGCAGGGTACGAGAACTACACCTTC
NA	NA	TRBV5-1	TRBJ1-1	CASTNLTVFQAFF	TGCGCCAGCACCAATCTGACAGTCTTCCAAGCTTTCTTT
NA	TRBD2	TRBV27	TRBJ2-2	CASSMRGVATGELFF	TGTGCCAGCAGCATGCGGGGGGTGGCCACCGGGGAGCTGTTTTTT
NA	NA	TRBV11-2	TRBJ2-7	CASSLVQQQYF	TGTGCCAGCAGCTTAGTACAACAGCAGTACTTC
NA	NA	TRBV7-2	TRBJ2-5	CASSFQGGTQETQYF	TGTGCCAGCAGCTTCCAAGGGGGAACCCAGGAGACCCAGTACTTC
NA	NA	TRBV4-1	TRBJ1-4	CASSPIQGLNEKLFF	TGCGCCAGCAGCCCTATACAGGGACTAAATGAAAAACTGTTTTTT
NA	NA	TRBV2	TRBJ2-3	CASSEGGPWDTQYF	TGTGCCAGCAGTGAAGGCGGTCCTTGGGATACGCAGTATTTT
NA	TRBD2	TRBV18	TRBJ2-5	CASSPRLAGGPRETQYF	TGTGCCAGCTCACCCCGACTAGCGGGAGGGCCTAGGGAGACCCAGTACTTC
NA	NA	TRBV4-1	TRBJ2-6	CASSQVVFRRSSGANVLTF	TGCGCCAGCAGCCAAGTAGTCTTCCGCAGGTCCTCTGGGGCCAACGTCCTGACTTTC
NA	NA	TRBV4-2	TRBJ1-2	CASSQQGYGYTF	TGTGCCAGCAGCCAACAGGGGTACGGCTACACCTTC
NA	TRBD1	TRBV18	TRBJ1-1	CASSPLSQGAHGTEAFF	TGTGCCAGCTCACCACTATCTCAGGGGGCTCATGGCACTGAAGCTTTCTTT
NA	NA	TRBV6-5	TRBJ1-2	CASSNRVNYGYTF	TGTGCCAGCAGCAACAGGGTTAACTATGGCTACACCTTC
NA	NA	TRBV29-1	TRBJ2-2	CSVGQANTGELFF	TGCAGCGTTGGACAGGCGAACACCGGGGAGCTGTTTTTT
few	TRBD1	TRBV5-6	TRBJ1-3	CASTGTGAFSGNTIYF	TGTGCCAGCACCGGGACAGGGGCTTTCTCTGGAAACACCATATATTTT